A selection of T cell receptor beta chains follows, all from one sample in a study of T and B cells in COVID-19 patients. Via MiXCR, TCRdb re-called the multiplex PCR reads, giving one row per CDR3 protein. The sample lists under 6,000 distinct CDR3 sequences; around 26% were seen once. Sequencing used blood. These receptors all come from a human donor with active COVID-19. CDR3s include the opening cysteine and the closing phenylalanine or tryptophan.

v_call: TRBV24-1
j_call: TRBJ2-2
cdr3_aa: CATSDAKQGAPGELFF

v_call: TRBV19
j_call: TRBJ1-3
cdr3_aa: CASRTGGNTIYF

v_call: TRBV5-4
j_call: TRBJ1-2
cdr3_aa: CASSPGQGTPYHGYTF

v_call: TRBV7-2
j_call: TRBJ2-1
cdr3_aa: CASSGVGTPGPNEQFF

v_call: TRBV19
j_call: TRBJ2-6
cdr3_aa: CASLTRGGAFSGANVLTF

v_call: TRBV5-1
j_call: TRBJ2-5
cdr3_aa: CASSGRAGETQYF

v_call: TRBV19
j_call: TRBJ2-4
cdr3_aa: CASSILADPRNIQYF

v_call: TRBV6-4
j_call: TRBJ2-3
cdr3_aa: CASSYRRTDTQYF

v_call: TRBV10-2
j_call: TRBJ1-2
cdr3_aa: CASTTFGSYGYTF

v_call: TRBV5-1
j_call: TRBJ1-2
cdr3_aa: CASSLQGEDGYTF

v_call: TRBV19
j_call: TRBJ2-3
cdr3_aa: CASTPAQRPDTQYF

v_call: TRBV5-5
j_call: TRBJ2-1
cdr3_aa: CASSAGLAGGGGWDEQFF

v_call: TRBV30
j_call: TRBJ2-7
cdr3_aa: CAWSAPGGHRGYEQYF

v_call: TRBV18
j_call: TRBJ1-5
cdr3_aa: CASSSGQGRQPQHF

v_call: TRBV7-4
j_call: TRBJ2-7
cdr3_aa: CASSLETGRVYEQYF

v_call: TRBV18
j_call: TRBJ1-1
cdr3_aa: CASSPSLMNGNTEAFF

v_call: TRBV20-1
j_call: TRBJ2-5
cdr3_aa: CSAWTSGGHQETQYF

v_call: TRBV5-4
j_call: TRBJ2-7
cdr3_aa: CASSYNRGSYEQYF

v_call: TRBV18
j_call: TRBJ1-2
cdr3_aa: CASSPQPLRGNYGYTF

v_call: TRBV5-3
j_call: TRBJ1-6
cdr3_aa: CARSSRQGPGSPLHF

v_call: TRBV30
j_call: TRBJ2-5
cdr3_aa: CAWRARPQETQYF

v_call: TRBV7-9
j_call: TRBJ2-7
cdr3_aa: CASQYTGVGYEQYF

v_call: TRBV30
j_call: TRBJ2-2
cdr3_aa: CAWSVVTAGELFF

v_call: TRBV7-9
j_call: TRBJ2-7
cdr3_aa: CASSRGTSGRREYF

v_call: TRBV10-3
j_call: TRBJ2-7
cdr3_aa: CAIRTSGYSYEQYF

v_call: TRBV12-3/TRBV12-4
j_call: TRBJ1-1
cdr3_aa: CASTRTETEAFF

v_call: TRBV28
j_call: TRBJ2-7
cdr3_aa: CASSSPQSYSSYEQYF

v_call: TRBV18
j_call: TRBJ2-1
cdr3_aa: CASSPLAPQRSYNEQFF

v_call: TRBV10-3
j_call: TRBJ2-7
cdr3_aa: CAISFSGGKSYEQYF

v_call: TRBV6-5
j_call: TRBJ2-7
cdr3_aa: CASSSGRAYEQYF

v_call: TRBV12-3/TRBV12-4
j_call: TRBJ2-2
cdr3_aa: CASSFTPTALGGELFF

v_call: TRBV11-1
j_call: TRBJ2-5
cdr3_aa: CASSSDGQQETQYF

v_call: TRBV27
j_call: TRBJ1-1
cdr3_aa: CASSFRQASTEAFF

v_call: TRBV18
j_call: TRBJ2-5
cdr3_aa: CASSPITSEQETQYF

v_call: TRBV7-9
j_call: TRBJ2-1
cdr3_aa: CASSLRQAVYNEQFF

v_call: TRBV11-2
j_call: TRBJ2-2
cdr3_aa: CASSKDSMNTGELFF

v_call: TRBV18
j_call: TRBJ2-5
cdr3_aa: CASSPEGETQYF